The sequence of this TCR beta chain was determined in a study of T-cell memory formation after mild COVID-19. Germline trimming cut 3 bases from V and 4 bases from J; bases unmatched to any gene: 9. Germline-derived CDR1 and CDR2 are SGHNT and YYREEE (reference sequence). CDR3 length: 15 residues. There are a few counts of this clonotype. TCRdb re-called the 5' RACE reads through MiXCR, storing one row per CDR3 protein. This repertoire shows 100,000 to 130,000 distinct CDR3 sequences, roughly an eighth found once; its top ten account for about 39%. The chain recombines TRBV5-4 with TRBJ2-7; 8 nucleotides match TRBD1. This TCR came from a man aged 18-30 years who had mild COVID-19 (a few samples of this study predate the infection). Cell type and time point are not known. Specimen: PBMCs or a T cell subset sorted from them (not recorded which). The CDR3 region has the DNA TGTGCCAGCAGCTCACGACAGGGGCACCGTTACGAGCAGTACGTC. Its translation is CASSSRQGHRYEQYV.